Presented here are 10 T cell receptor beta chains from one specimen sequenced in a study of shared clonotypes between healthy human individuals. Only in-frame clones appear in the TCRdb table, and some are missing; sequencing was by immunoSEQ multiplex PCR. This sample has 650,000 to 800,000 clones, with approximately 77% found just once. The sample was memory CD4+ T cells sorted from blood. Noted subset: CD45RA-negative fraction. Receptors were obtained from a woman aged 25 to 39 in good health.

Here the CDR3 reads CASSPRGGRPEAFF. Written as DNA, the CDR3 is TGTGCCAGCAGCCCGAGAGGAGGCCGACCTGAAGCTTTCTTT. The genes are TRBV28 and TRBJ1-1; D unclear. CDR3 length: 14 residues. Trimming removed 6 bases at V and 6 bases at J, with 17 bases between. Looked up from germline, CDR1 is MDHEN and CDR2 is SYDVKM.

The V gene is TRBV29-1, the J gene TRBJ2-1; 8 nucleotides agree with TRBD1. The V gene's germline CDR1 is SQVTM and CDR2 ANQGSEA. The CDR3 totals 15 residues. Losses at the gene ends were 5 bases for V and 6 bases for J; bases not matched to a gene: 12. The CDR3 here is CSVYPGGTRSNEQFF. For the CDR3, the DNA is TGCAGCGTTTACCCAGGGGGCACAAGATCCAATGAGCAGTTCTTC.

This clone was seen ten or more times. Additional DNA sequences in this sample encode the identical CDR3. V is TRBV5-4 and J is TRBJ1-2; a weak D match, TRBD1 (6 bases). The V gene's germline CDR1 is SGHNT and CDR2 YYREEE (reference sequence). The CDR3 covers 13 residues. Between the trimmed V and J ends, which lost 2 bases and 7 bases, there was a span of 12 bases. CDR3 region: CASSLQGMGGYTF. The CDR3 bases are TGTGCCAGCAGCTTACAGGGTATGGGTGGCTACACCTTC.

This clone is a singleton in its sample. The genes are TRBV2 and TRBJ2-4; D not resolved. The CDR3 has 14 amino acids. The germline CDR1 and CDR2 sequences are SNHLY and FYNNEI. Trimming removed 2 bases from V and 7 bases from J, with 12 bases in between. The CDR3 loop is CASSEFGTRNIQYF. In DNA form, the CDR3 reads TGTGCCAGCAGTGAATTCGGCACCAGGAACATTCAGTACTTC.

The rearrangement links TRBV10-3 to TRBJ1-1; D remains unclear. Germline lookup yields CDR1 ENHRY and CDR2 SYGVKD. V shed 6 bases and J shed 5 bases, with 13 bases lying between them. CDR3 size: 13 residues. The CDR3 nucleotides read TGTGCCATCAGGAGGGAGGGTCGGACTGAAGCTTTCTTT. Its protein is CAIRREGRTEAFF.

The V and J genes are TRBV7-9 and TRBJ1-4; possible D gene TRBD1, 6 bases. Between the trimmed V and J ends, which lost 5 bases and 5 bases, there was a span of 12 bases. Germline lookup yields CDR1 SEHNR and CDR2 FQNEAQ (reference sequence). The CDR3 is made up of 14 amino acids. CDR3 loop: CASSVRGINEKLFF. CDR3 nucleotides: TGTGCCAGCAGCGTAAGGGGGATCAATGAAAAACTGTTTTTT.

The V and J genes are TRBV14 and TRBJ2-1; 12 nucleotides line up with TRBD2. Losses at the gene ends were 6 bases for V and 6 bases for J; bases not matched to a gene: 9. This CDR3 region has 16 residues. The germline V gene encodes CDR1 SGHDN and CDR2 FVKESK. The CDR3 DNA follows: TGTGCCAGCAGTTTCCTAGCGGGAGGGTACGGCAATGAGCAGTTCTTC. This codes for CASSFLAGGYGNEQFF. The whole variable domain, remainder taken from reference TRBV14 and TRBJ2-1, is EAGVTQFPSHSVIEKGQTVTLRCDPISGHDNLYWYRRVMGKEIKFLLHFVKESKQDESGMPNNRFLAERTGGTYSTLKVQPAELEDSGVYFCASSFLAGGYGNEQFFGPGTRLTVL.

CDR3 protein: CASTRGHKEGYTF. The CDR3 DNA is TGTGCCAGCACTAGGGGCCACAAGGAGGGCTACACCTTC. The V call is TRBV28, the J call TRBJ1-2; the D gene is possibly TRBD1 (5 bases). The CDR3 is 13 residues long. The germline CDR1 and CDR2 sequences are MDHEN and SYDVKM. Trimming left V 7 bases short and J 8 bases short, with 17 bases between.

The gene calls are TRBV19 and TRBJ2-1; the match to TRBD2 covers 7 bases. CDR3 length equals 16 residues. The germline V gene has CDR1 LNHDA and CDR2 SQIVND (reference sequence). V shed 3 bases, J shed 8 bases, and the junction held 13 bases outside the gene matches. Here the CDR3 DNA reads TGTGCCAGTAGTATGAGAGGGAGGGACGGGATACATGAGCAGTTCTTC. It specifies CASSMRGRDGIHEQFF.

V and J are TRBV28 and TRBJ2-7; 9 nucleotides match TRBD1. CDR1 and CDR2 (germline): MDHEN, SYDVKM. CDR3 length: 15 residues. V shed 6 bases and J 4 bases; nucleotides not matched to a gene: 10. CDR3 coding DNA: TGTGCCAGCAGGGAGACAGGGGGGCACTCTTACGAGCAGTACTTC. As protein: CASRETGGHSYEQYF.